This entry lists 30 T cell receptor beta chains sequenced from one sample in a study of blood T cell repertoires in COVID-19. Only in-frame clones appear in the TCRdb table, and some are missing; sequencing was by immunoSEQ multiplex PCR. The sample has about 370,000 clones, more than 75% seen once; the top ten hold 10%. The specimen sequenced was peripheral blood. The receptors were gathered from a woman aged 25-40 years with COVID-19, enrolled during active disease.

The gene calls are TRBV18 and TRBJ2-3, with unresolved D. The CDR3 has 11 residues. Germline V lookup: CDR1 KGHSH, CDR2 LQKENI. Trimming stripped 3 bases from V and 9 bases from J, with 7 bases between. The CDR3 is CASSPSNTQYF. The CDR3 DNA reads as TGTGCCAGCTCACCTAGCAACACGCAGTATTTT.

J is TRBJ1-4 and V is TRBV12-3 or TRBV12-4; D not certain. V was trimmed by 6 bases and J by 0 bases, leaving 5 bases between them. The CDR3 runs to 13 residues. The CDR3 region is CASRTTTNEKLFF. The CDR3 DNA reads TGTGCCAGCAGGACTACAACTAATGAAAAACTGTTTTTT.

This rearrangement joins TRBV21-1 to TRBJ2-5; TRBD2 is the table's D call and was not checked against the DNA. TRBV21-1 is a listed pseudogene. The CDR3 has 18 amino acids. CDR3 nucleotide sequence: TGTGCCAGCACCGTTCTTGGACTAGCGGGCGTGATTGTCGGGGCCCAGTACTTC. As protein: CASTVLGLAGVIVGAQYF.

The chain combines TRBV19 with TRBJ1-2; 7 bases line up with TRBD1. This CDR3 is built from 16 residues. V lost 4 bases and J lost 2; bases outside the gene matches: 10. Germline CDR1 reads LNHDA; CDR2 reads SQIVND (reference sequence). CDR3 in DNA: TGTGCCAGTAGTAACCCCCGGACAGGCGAGAACTATGGCTACACCTTC. Encoded protein: CASSNPRTGENYGYTF.

This clone was recorded only once. V usage is TRBV9 and J usage is TRBJ2-1; D not resolved. The CDR3 extends over 13 amino acids. V lost 3 bases to trimming and J lost 6 bases, with 10 bases between them. Germline V gene sequence: CDR1 SGDLS, CDR2 YYNGEE. The CDR3 DNA is TGTGCCAGCAGCGGGGCCTACTCCAATGAGCAGTTCTTC. Translation gives CASSGAYSNEQFF.

The chain couples TRBV29-1 to TRBJ1-4; 8 bases match TRBD1. After removal of 7 bases from V and 2 bases from J, the junction contained 3 bases not matched to a gene. The CDR3 has 13 residues. Per germline, CDR1 SQVTM and CDR2 ANQGSEA. The CDR3 DNA is TGCAGCGGACAGGGGTTGACTAATGAAAAACTGTTTTTT. Its protein is CSGQGLTNEKLFF.

A single count supports this clone. At the DNA level, this CDR3 is encoded by other sequences in the same sample as well. J is TRBJ2-2 and V is TRBV29-1; D uncertain. This CDR3 has 11 amino acids. Germline V CDR1 and CDR2: SQVTM, ANQGSEA. The germline V and J ends were trimmed by 5 bases and 6 bases, with 7 bases remaining between them. The CDR3 nucleotides read TGCAGCGTTCGTGGAGCCGGGGAGCTGTTTTTT. Its protein is CSVRGAGELFF.

The chain's CDR3 is CASSLSRSEQYF. DNA for the CDR3: TGTGCCAGCAGCCTTTCCAGATCCGAGCAGTACTTC. V usage is TRBV13 and J usage is TRBJ2-7; D not resolved. CDR1 PRHDT and CDR2 FYEKMQ come from the germline V gene (reference sequence). The ends were cut back, 5 bases at V and 6 bases at J, with 11 bases in the middle. The CDR3 is 12 amino acids.

The V and J genes are TRBV3-1 (or the pseudogene TRBV3-2) and TRBJ2-5; D gene uncertain. This CDR3 comprises 13 residues. Trimming took off 4 bases at V and 4 bases at J, with 10 bases between the two ends. Germline V CDR1 and CDR2: LGHDT, YNNKEL (reference sequence). In DNA form, the CDR3 reads TGTGCCAGCAGCCTTTTGCGTGGAGAGACCCAGTACTTC. It translates to CASSLLRGETQYF.

The chain has TRBV2 and TRBJ2-7, with a weak D call TRBD2 (6 bases). CDR1 SNHLY and CDR2 FYNNEI come from the germline V gene. This CDR3 spans 15 amino acids. The V gene lost 10 bases and the J gene lost 7 bases, with 26 bases spanning the gap. CDR3: CATRYRGTPLGEQYF. The CDR3 DNA reads TGTGCCACCCGTTACCGCGGGACCCCCCTAGGGGAGCAGTACTTC.

The chain employs TRBV24-1 and TRBJ1-2; 8 nucleotides line up with TRBD1. CDR1 and CDR2 from the germline V gene are KGHDR and SFDVKD. The CDR3 contains 14 residues. J lost 6 bases, V lost 3 bases, and 5 bases had no gene match. The CDR3 loop is CATSDLDRVNGYTF. CDR3 in DNA: TGTGCCACCAGTGATCTGGACAGGGTGAATGGCTACACCTTC.

The rearrangement joins TRBV4-3 to TRBJ2-3, with D possibly being TRBD2 (5 bases). CDR1 and CDR2 from the germline V gene are LGHNA and YSLEER. V lost 3 bases and J lost 1, with 11 bases in between. This CDR3 spans 15 amino acids. This CDR3 is CASSQLGSGTDTQYF. As DNA, the CDR3 is TGCGCCAGCAGCCAGCTAGGGAGTGGCACAGATACGCAGTATTTT.

This clone has a single count. This chain links TRBV30 with TRBJ1-6; D ambiguous. Trimming took 6 bases from V and 12 from J, leaving 9 bases between them. Germline CDR1 reads GTSNPN; CDR2 reads SVGIG (reference sequence). This CDR3 contains 10 residues. CDR3 sequence (DNA): TGTGCCTGTACACCGGGACCCCTCCACTTT. Its translation: CACTPGPLHF.

The chain couples TRBV5-8 to TRBJ1-4; 9 bases align to TRBD1. CDR3 length: 17 amino acids. The V segment lost 5 bases and the J segment 3 bases; nucleotides outside the gene matches: 11. Germline assignment: CDR1 SGHTS and CDR2 YDEGEE. Written as DNA, the CDR3 is TGTGCCAGCAGTTCGGGACAGGGAGGACGGTCTAATGAAAAACTGTTTTTT. It yields the protein CASSSGQGGRSNEKLFF. The variable domain in full, completed from reference TRBV5-8 and TRBJ1-4, reads EAGVTQSPTHLIKTRGQQATLRCSPISGHTSVYWYQQALGLGLQFLLWYDEGEERNRGNFPPRFSGRQFPNYSSELNVNALELEDSALYLCASSSGQGGRSNEKLFFGSGTQLSVL.

This chain uses TRBV7-3 with TRBJ2-5; 9 bases align to TRBD1. The CDR3 is 14 amino acids. Losses at the gene ends were 4 bases for V and 5 bases for J; bases not matched to a gene: 5. Germline assignment: CDR1 SGHTA and CDR2 FQGTGA. This chain's CDR3 is CASSSGTGTETQYF. For the CDR3, the DNA is TGTGCCAGCAGCTCCGGGACAGGGACCGAGACCCAGTACTTC.

The chain couples TRBV20-1 to TRBJ2-7, with 8 bases fitting TRBD1. After removal of 5 bases from V and 8 bases from J, the junction contained 5 bases not matched to a gene. The CDR3 is 11 amino acids. Germline CDR1 is DFQATT and CDR2 is SNEGSKA (reference sequence). The CDR3 sequence is CSAVDRGKQYF. The CDR3 DNA reads TGCAGTGCTGTTGACAGGGGAAAGCAGTACTTC.

This chain joins TRBV9 and TRBJ1-5; no firm D call. V lost 0 bases and J lost 1, with 5 bases in between. Germline values: CDR1 SGDLS, CDR2 YYNGEE. The CDR3 runs to 14 residues. The CDR3 spells CASSVVSSNQPQHF. The CDR3 nucleotides read TGTGCCAGCAGCGTAGTTTCGAGCAATCAGCCCCAGCATTTT.

The rearrangement joins TRBV6-2 or TRBV6-3 to TRBJ2-1, with TRBD2 matching over 7 bases. Germline CDR1 is MNHEY and CDR2 is SVGEGT. Trimming took 4 bases from V and 0 from J; bases not matched to a gene: 3. The CDR3 runs to 15 residues. CDR3 bases: TGTGCCAGCAGTTCTAGCGGAGACTCCTACAATGAGCAGTTCTTC. Its translation is CASSSSGDSYNEQFF.

V usage is TRBV6-4 and J usage is TRBJ2-6; D remains unclear. V lost 3 bases, J lost 4 bases, and 22 bases lay in between. The CDR3 consists of 19 residues. Germline assignment: CDR1 MRHNA and CDR2 SNTAGT. In DNA form, the CDR3 reads TGTGCCAGCAGTGATCCGCCCCACAATTCCCATTCGGGGGCCAACGTCCTGACTTTC. It translates to CASSDPPHNSHSGANVLTF.

The rearrangement joins TRBV5-1 to TRBJ2-3, with TRBD2 matching over 7 bases. The length of the CDR3 is 15 residues. The germline V gene encodes CDR1 SGHRS and CDR2 YFSETQ. J lost 1 base, V lost 4 bases, and 6 bases had no gene match. CDR3 coding DNA: TGCGCCAGCAGCGACCACGCGGGGGGCACAGATACGCAGTATTTT. It encodes CASSDHAGGTDTQYF. Drawing the rest from reference TRBV5-1 and TRBJ2-3, the complete variable domain is KAGVTQTPRYLIKTRGQQVTLSCSPISGHRSVSWYQQTPGQGLQFLFEYFSETQRNKGNFPGRFSGRQFSNSRSEMNVSTLELGDSALYLCASSDHAGGTDTQYFGPGTRLTVL.

The J gene is TRBJ2-4, the V gene TRBV30, with D possibly being TRBD2 (5 bases). Trimming stripped 4 bases from V and 0 bases from J, with 7 bases between. CDR1 is GTSNPN and CDR2 is SVGIG in the germline V gene (reference sequence). The CDR3 spans 13 residues. DNA for the CDR3: TGTGCCTGGATGCGGGTAGCCAAAAACATTCAGTACTTC. Translated, it gives CAWMRVAKNIQYF.

This clone was found once. The V and J genes are TRBV7-9 and TRBJ2-7; D unclear. V gave up 4 bases and J gave up 0 bases, with 10 bases separating them. This CDR3 is 14 amino acids long. The germline CDR1 and CDR2 sequences are SEHNR and FQNEAQ (reference sequence). The CDR3 nucleotides read TGTGCCAGCAGCTCCCCACTGAGCTCCTACGAGCAGTACTTC. Translation: CASSSPLSSYEQYF.

This chain connects TRBV5-6 to TRBJ1-4; TRBD1 matches 9 bases. Germline CDR1 reads SGHDT; CDR2 reads YYEEEE. The junction had 8 bases not matched to a gene; V was cut back by 4 bases and J by 10 bases. The CDR3 length is 14 residues. This CDR3 reads CASSRGTGIGKLFF. The CDR3 coding sequence is TGTGCCAGCAGCCGTGGGACAGGGATAGGAAAACTGTTTTTT.

In nucleotides, the CDR3 is TGTGCCAGCAGCCAAGATCTGTTCGGGAGGGCGGCCTACGAGCAGTACTTC. Residues: CASSQDLFGRAAYEQYF. V is TRBV4-2 and J is TRBJ2-7; TRBD2 agrees at 8 bases. From germline, CDR1 is LGHNA and CDR2 YNFKEQ. The CDR3 totals 17 residues. V shed 0 bases, J shed 2 bases, and the junction held 9 bases outside the gene matches.

This chain links TRBV7-8 with TRBJ2-2, with 12 bases that match TRBD2. Germline trimming cut 1 base from V and 7 bases from J; bases unmatched to any gene: 10. Germline CDR1 is SGHVS and CDR2 is FQNEAQ. CDR3 length: 18 residues. CDR3 bases: TGTGCCAGCAGCTTAGGGCTAGCGGGAGGGCCCCCTGACGGGGAGCTGTTTTTT. Translating it yields CASSLGLAGGPPDGELFF.

The V call is TRBV18, the J call TRBJ2-2; D uncertain. Germline CDR1 and CDR2: KGHSH and LQKENI. The CDR3 is 12 amino acids. With 5 bases removed from V and 3 bases from J, the gap between germline ends came to 4 bases. The CDR3 DNA follows: TGTGCCAGCTCAGACTACACCGGGGAGCTGTTTTTT. It codes for CASSDYTGELFF.

The chain combines TRBV4-1 with TRBJ2-7, with 10 bases that match TRBD1. The CDR3 length is 18 residues. The germline CDR1 and CDR2 sequences are MGHRA and YSYEKL. With V trimmed by 0 bases and J by 4 bases, 12 bases remained unmatched. The CDR3 sequence is CASSQDHLGGQGFYEQYF. Here the CDR3 DNA reads TGCGCCAGCAGCCAAGATCACTTAGGGGGACAGGGGTTTTACGAGCAGTACTTC.

The chain has TRBV6-5 and TRBJ2-7; TRBD2 matches at 7 bases. The CDR3 is 14 amino acids. Germline V gene data show CDR1 as MNHEY and CDR2 as SVGAGI. V was pared by 2 bases and J by 2 bases, with 3 bases of the junction left unmatched. This CDR3 reads CASSYRGDPYEQYF. As DNA, the CDR3 is TGTGCCAGCAGTTACCGGGGGGACCCCTACGAGCAGTACTTC.

The chain couples TRBV28 to TRBJ1-6, with a tentative D call TRBD1 (5 bases). The CDR3 extends over 17 amino acids. Trimming stripped 5 bases from V and 0 bases from J, with 14 bases between. The germline CDR1 and CDR2 sequences are MDHEN and SYDVKM. CDR3 in amino acids: CASSPGYRSSYNSPLHF. The DNA for the CDR3 is TGTGCCAGCAGTCCCGGGTACAGGAGCTCCTATAATTCACCCCTCCACTTT.

The V gene is TRBV18, the J gene TRBJ2-1; TRBD2 matches 7 bases. The CDR3 runs to 14 residues. V shed 8 bases and J 1 base; nucleotides not matched to a gene: 5. Germline CDR1 and CDR2: KGHSH and LQKENI. CDR3 loop: CASLSGSSYNEQFF. The CDR3 region has the DNA TGTGCCAGCCTTAGCGGGTCTTCCTACAATGAGCAGTTCTTC.